This TCR beta chain was found in a study of PD-1 blockade in mismatch repair-deficient tumors. Study overall: All were previously treated, progressing patients with around eleven mismatch repair-deficient cancer types.

For this clone: Its antigen is currently unknown.

The study's findings and limits: After pembrolizumab, tumor-resident clones rose rapidly, then generally contracted before radiologic responses.

Here immunoSEQ multiplex PCR was the method, and the copy in TCRdb shows in-frame clones only, minus some. This table holds about 68,000 clones, roughly 80% found once. V was pared by 5 bases and J by 7 bases, with 17 bases between. This CDR3 has 14 amino acids. Germline lookup yields CDR1 SGHTA and CDR2 FQGNSA. Mismatch repair deficiency was confirmed in all patients, by PCR or immunohistochemistry. The TCR-sequenced patients were a few responders to pembrolizumab. The chain uses TRBV7-2 and TRBJ1-1, with a tentative D call TRBD1 (6 bases). Sequenced material: peripheral blood, taken 2 weeks after starting pembrolizumab. The receptor was isolated from an adult with mismatch repair-deficient cancer. In DNA, the CDR3 is TGTGCCAGCAGCCCACGGGGGCTTTCGGATGAAGCTTTCTTT. Residues: CASSPRGLSDEAFF.